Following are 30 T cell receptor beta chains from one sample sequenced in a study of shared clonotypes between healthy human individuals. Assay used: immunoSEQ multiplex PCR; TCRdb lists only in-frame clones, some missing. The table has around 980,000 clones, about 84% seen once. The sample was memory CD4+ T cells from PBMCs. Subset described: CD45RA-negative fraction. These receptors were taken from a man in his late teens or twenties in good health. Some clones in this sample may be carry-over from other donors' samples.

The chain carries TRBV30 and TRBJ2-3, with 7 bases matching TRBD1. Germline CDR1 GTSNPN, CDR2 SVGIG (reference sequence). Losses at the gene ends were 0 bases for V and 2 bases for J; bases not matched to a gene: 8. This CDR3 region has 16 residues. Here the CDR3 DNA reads TGTGCCTGGAGTGTACAGGGGCTAAGGGTCACAGATACGCAGTATTTT. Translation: CAWSVQGLRVTDTQYF.

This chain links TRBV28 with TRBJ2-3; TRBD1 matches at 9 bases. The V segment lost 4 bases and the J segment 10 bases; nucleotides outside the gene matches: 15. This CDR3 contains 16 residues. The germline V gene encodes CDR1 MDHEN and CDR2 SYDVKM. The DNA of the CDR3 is TGTGCCAGCAGTTCCAGGGGGGACAGGGATTATCATGCGCAGTATTTT. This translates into CASSSRGDRDYHAQYF.

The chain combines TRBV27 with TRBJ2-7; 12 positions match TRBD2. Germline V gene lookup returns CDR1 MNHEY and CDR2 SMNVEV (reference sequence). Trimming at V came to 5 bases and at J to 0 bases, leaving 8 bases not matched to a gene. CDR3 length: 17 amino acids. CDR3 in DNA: TGTGCCAGCAGTAGACTAGCGGGAGCTTTGGGCTCCTACGAGCAGTACTTC. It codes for CASSRLAGALGSYEQYF.

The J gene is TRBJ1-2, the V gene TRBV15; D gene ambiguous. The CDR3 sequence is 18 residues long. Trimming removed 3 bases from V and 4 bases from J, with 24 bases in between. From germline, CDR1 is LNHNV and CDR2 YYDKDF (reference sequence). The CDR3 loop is CATSRVAAMEGGFYGYTF. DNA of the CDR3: TGTGCCACCAGCAGGGTGGCCGCTATGGAGGGCGGCTTCTATGGCTACACCTTC.

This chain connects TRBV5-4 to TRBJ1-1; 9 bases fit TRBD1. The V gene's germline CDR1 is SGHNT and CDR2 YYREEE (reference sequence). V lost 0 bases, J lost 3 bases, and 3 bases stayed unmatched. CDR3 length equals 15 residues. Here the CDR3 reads CASSLVQGAYTEAFF. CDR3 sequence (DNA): TGTGCCAGCAGCTTGGTACAGGGGGCGTACACTGAAGCTTTCTTT.

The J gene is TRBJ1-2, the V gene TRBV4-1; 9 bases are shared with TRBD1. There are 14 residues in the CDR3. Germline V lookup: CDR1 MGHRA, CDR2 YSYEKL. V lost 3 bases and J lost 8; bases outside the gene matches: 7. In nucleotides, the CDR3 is TGCGCCAGCAGCCATTTGACAGGGGGAGAAGGCTACACCTTC. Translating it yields CASSHLTGGEGYTF.

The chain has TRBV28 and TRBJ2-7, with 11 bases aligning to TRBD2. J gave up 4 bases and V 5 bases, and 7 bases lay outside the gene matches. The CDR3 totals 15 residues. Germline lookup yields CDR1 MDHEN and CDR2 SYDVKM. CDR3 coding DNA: TGTGCCAGCAGTCAATCTAGCGGGAGGTCATACGAGCAGTACTTC. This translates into CASSQSSGRSYEQYF.

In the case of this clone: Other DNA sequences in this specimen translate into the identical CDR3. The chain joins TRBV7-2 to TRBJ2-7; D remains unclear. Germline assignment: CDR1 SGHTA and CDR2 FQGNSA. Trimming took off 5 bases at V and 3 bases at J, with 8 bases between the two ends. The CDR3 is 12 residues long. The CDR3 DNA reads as TGTGCCAGCAGCCCAGACGGCTACGAGCAGTACTTC. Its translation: CASSPDGYEQYF.

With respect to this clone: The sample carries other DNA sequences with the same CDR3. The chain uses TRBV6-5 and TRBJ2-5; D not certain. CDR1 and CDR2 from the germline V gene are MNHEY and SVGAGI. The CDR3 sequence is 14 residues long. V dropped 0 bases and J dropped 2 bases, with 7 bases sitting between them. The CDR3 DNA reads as TGTGCCAGCAGTTACTCGTGGGGTCAAGAGACCCAGTACTTC. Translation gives CASSYSWGQETQYF.

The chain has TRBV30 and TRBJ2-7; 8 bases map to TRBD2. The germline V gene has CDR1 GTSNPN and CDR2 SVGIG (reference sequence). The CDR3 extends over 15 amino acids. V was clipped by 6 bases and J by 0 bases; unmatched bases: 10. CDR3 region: CACSPGGASSYEQYF. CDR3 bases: TGTGCCTGTAGTCCGGGGGGGGCGAGCTCCTACGAGCAGTACTTC.

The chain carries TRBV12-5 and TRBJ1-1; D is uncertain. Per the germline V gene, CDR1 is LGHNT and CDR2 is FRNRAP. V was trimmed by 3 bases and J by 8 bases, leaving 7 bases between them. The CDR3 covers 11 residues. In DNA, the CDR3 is TGTGCTAGTGGTTTATTAGGAGAAGCTTTCTTT. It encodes CASGLLGEAFF.

The CDR3 loop reads CASSLARHDTQYF. In DNA form, the CDR3 reads TGTGCCAGCAGCTTAGCCCGCCACGATACGCAGTATTTT. The genes are TRBV7-2 and TRBJ2-3, with D hard to call. V lost 0 bases and J 6 bases, leaving 7 bases between the germline ends. The CDR3 contains 13 residues. Germline CDR1 SGHTA, CDR2 FQGNSA.

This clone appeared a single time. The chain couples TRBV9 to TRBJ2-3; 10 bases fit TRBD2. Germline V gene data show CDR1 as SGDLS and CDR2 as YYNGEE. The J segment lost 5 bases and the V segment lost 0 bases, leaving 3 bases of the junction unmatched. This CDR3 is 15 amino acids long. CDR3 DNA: TGTGCCAGCAGCGTAGCACCTAGCGGGGGAGATACGCAGTATTTT. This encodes CASSVAPSGGDTQYF.

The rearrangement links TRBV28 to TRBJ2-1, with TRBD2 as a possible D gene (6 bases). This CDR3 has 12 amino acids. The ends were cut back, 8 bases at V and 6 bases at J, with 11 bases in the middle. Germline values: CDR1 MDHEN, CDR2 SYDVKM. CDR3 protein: CASWGLFNEQFF. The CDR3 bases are TGTGCCAGCTGGGGACTTTTCAATGAGCAGTTCTTC.

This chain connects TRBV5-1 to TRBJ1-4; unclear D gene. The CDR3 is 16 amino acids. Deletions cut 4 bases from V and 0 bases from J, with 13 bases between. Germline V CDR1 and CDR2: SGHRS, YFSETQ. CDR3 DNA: TGCGCCAGCAGCAGCACAGCTTCTGCAACTAATGAAAAACTGTTTTTT. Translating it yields CASSSTASATNEKLFF.

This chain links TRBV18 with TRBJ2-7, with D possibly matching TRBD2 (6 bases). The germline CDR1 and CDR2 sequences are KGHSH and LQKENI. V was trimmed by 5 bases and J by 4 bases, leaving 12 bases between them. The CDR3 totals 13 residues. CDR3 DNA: TGTGCCAGCTCAACGGCGGAGGGTTACGAGCAGTACTTC. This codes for CASSTAEGYEQYF. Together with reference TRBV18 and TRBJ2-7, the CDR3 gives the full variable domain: NAGVMQNPRHLVRRRGQEARLRCSPMKGHSHVYWYRQLPEEGLKFMVYLQKENIIDESGMPKERFSAEFPKEGPSILRIQQVVRGDSAAYFCASSTAEGYEQYFGPGTRLTVT.

CDR3 loop: CASSGTGGPYYGYTF. As DNA, the CDR3 is TGCGCCAGCAGTGGCACAGGGGGCCCTTACTATGGCTACACCTTC. This chain joins TRBV10-2 and TRBJ1-2; TRBD1 matches at 9 bases. The germline gives CDR1 WSHSY, CDR2 SAAADI. Losses at the gene ends were 4 bases for V and 3 bases for J; bases not matched to a gene: 6. The CDR3 runs to 15 residues.

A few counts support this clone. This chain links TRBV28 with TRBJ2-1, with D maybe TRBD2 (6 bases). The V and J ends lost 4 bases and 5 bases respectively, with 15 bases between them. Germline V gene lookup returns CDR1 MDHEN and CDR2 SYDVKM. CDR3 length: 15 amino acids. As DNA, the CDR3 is TGTGCCAGCAGTTGGCGGGGCAACTTCAACAATGAGCAGTTCTTC. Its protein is CASSWRGNFNNEQFF.

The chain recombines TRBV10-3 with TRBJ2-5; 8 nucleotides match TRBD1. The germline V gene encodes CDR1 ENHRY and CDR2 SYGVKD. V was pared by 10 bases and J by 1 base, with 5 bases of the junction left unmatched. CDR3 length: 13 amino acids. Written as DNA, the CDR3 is TGTGCCACCGTCGGACAGGGCCAAGAGACCCAGTACTTC. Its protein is CATVGQGQETQYF.

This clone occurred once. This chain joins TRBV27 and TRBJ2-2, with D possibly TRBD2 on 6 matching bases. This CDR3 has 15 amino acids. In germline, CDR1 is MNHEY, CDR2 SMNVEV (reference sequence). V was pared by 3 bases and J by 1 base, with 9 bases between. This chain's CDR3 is CASSFRSGNTGELFF. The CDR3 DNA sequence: TGTGCCAGCAGTTTTCGTAGCGGGAACACCGGGGAGCTGTTTTTT.

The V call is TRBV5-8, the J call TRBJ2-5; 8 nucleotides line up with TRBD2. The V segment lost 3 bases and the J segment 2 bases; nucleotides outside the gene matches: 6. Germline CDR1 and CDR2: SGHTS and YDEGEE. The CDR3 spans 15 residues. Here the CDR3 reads CASSWGGGTQETQYF. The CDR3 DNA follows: TGTGCCAGCAGCTGGGGCGGGGGGACTCAAGAGACCCAGTACTTC.

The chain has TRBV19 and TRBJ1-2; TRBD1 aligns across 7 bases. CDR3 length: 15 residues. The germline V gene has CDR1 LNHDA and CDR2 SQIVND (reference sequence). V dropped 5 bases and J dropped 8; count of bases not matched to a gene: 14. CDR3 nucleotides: TGTGCCAGTAGTTACCCGGGACAGATAAAAGGAGGCTACACCTTC. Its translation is CASSYPGQIKGGYTF.

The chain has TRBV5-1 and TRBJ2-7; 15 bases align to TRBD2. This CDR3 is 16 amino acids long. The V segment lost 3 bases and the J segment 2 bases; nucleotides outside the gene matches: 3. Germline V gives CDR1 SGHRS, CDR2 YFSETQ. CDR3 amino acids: CASSSGTSGRTYEQYF. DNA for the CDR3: TGCGCCAGCAGCTCAGGGACTAGCGGGAGGACCTACGAGCAGTACTTC. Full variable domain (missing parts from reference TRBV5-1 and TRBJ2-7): KAGVTQTPRYLIKTRGQQVTLSCSPISGHRSVSWYQQTPGQGLQFLFEYFSETQRNKGNFPGRFSGRQFSNSRSEMNVSTLELGDSALYLCASSSGTSGRTYEQYFGPGTRLTVT.

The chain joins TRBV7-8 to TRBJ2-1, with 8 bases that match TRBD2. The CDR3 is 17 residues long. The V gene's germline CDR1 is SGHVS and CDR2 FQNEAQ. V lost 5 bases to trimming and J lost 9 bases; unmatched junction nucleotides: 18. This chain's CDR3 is CASSKLSGSDSNAEQFF. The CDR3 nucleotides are TGTGCCAGCAGCAAATTGAGCGGGAGTGATTCAAACGCTGAGCAGTTCTTC.

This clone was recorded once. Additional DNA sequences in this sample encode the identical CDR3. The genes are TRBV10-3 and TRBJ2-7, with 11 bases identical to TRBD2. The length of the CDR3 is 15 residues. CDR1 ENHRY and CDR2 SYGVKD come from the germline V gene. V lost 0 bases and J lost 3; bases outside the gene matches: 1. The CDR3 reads CAISESLAGGYEQYF. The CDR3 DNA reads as TGTGCCATCAGTGAGTCTCTAGCGGGAGGCTACGAGCAGTACTTC.

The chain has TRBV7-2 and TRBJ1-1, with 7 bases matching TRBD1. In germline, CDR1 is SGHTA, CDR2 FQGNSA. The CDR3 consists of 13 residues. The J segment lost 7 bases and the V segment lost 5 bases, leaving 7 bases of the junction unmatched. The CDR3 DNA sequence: TGTGCCAGCAGCGTGACCCGGGACAGTGAAGCTTTCTTT. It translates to CASSVTRDSEAFF.

The CDR3 nucleotides are TGCGCCAGCAGCTTGTGGGGGACAGGAGAGACCCAGTACTTC. Protein sequence: CASSLWGTGETQYF. The chain recombines TRBV5-1 with TRBJ2-5; TRBD1 matches at 8 bases. The CDR3 runs 14 residues. Trimming cost V 1 base and J 4 bases; bases outside gene matches: 3. CDR1 is SGHRS, CDR2 YFSETQ, per germline.

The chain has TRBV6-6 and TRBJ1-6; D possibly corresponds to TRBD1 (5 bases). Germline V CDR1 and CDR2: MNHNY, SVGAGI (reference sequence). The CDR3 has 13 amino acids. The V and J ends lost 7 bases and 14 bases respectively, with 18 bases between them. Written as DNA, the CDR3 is TGTGCCAGCACCCGGACGGACAATTCGGCCCTCCACTTT. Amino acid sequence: CASTRTDNSALHF.

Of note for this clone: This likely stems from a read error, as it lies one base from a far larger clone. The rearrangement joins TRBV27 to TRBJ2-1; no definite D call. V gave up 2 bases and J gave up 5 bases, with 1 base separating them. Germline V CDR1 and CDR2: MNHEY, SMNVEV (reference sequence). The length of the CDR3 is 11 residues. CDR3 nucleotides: TGTGCCAGCAGTTTAGACAATGAGCAGTTCTTC. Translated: CASSLDNEQFF.

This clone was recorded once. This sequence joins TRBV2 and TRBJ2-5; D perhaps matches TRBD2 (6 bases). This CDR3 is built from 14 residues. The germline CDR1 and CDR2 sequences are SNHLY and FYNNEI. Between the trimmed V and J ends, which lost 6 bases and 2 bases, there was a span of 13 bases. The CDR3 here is CASRGRRGQETQYF. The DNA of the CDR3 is TGTGCCAGCAGAGGGCGACGGGGGCAAGAGACCCAGTACTTC.